Listed below are T cell receptor beta chains from one sample, sequenced in a study of monozygotic twins with inflammatory bowel disease. TCRdb reprocessed the 5' RACE reads and reports one entry per CDR3 protein, with no DNA. The data show approximately 120,000 distinct CDR3 sequences, and the top ten clones hold roughly 12%. The source material was blood. The receptors here all came from a human donor with ulcerative colitis or Crohn's disease, or a healthy co-twin of an affected twin (not recorded which). CDR3s include the opening cysteine and the closing phenylalanine or tryptophan. Each record gives: J gene, V gene, CDR3 protein.

J gene: TRBJ2-1; V gene: TRBV19; CDR3 protein: CASSISASVTSYNEQFF
J gene: TRBJ2-4; V gene: TRBV11-2; CDR3 protein: CASSLGLIPSKNIQYF
J gene: TRBJ1-5; V gene: TRBV3-1; CDR3 protein: CASSARTTGLNQPQHF
J gene: TRBJ2-7; V gene: TRBV7-6; CDR3 protein: CASSPSLGTGGYEQYF
J gene: TRBJ2-1; V gene: TRBV4-2; CDR3 protein: CASSKGSGRSSYNEQFF
J gene: TRBJ1-1; V gene: TRBV29-1; CDR3 protein: CSVHRGRGAEAFF
J gene: TRBJ1-1; V gene: TRBV5-5; CDR3 protein: CASSSHGETEAFF
J gene: TRBJ1-2; V gene: TRBV5-1; CDR3 protein: CASSLKTGNNYGYTF
J gene: TRBJ2-1; V gene: TRBV7-9; CDR3 protein: CASTDSYNEQFF
J gene: TRBJ1-6; V gene: TRBV7-2; CDR3 protein: CASSFSDVHSPLHF
J gene: TRBJ2-3; V gene: TRBV9; CDR3 protein: CASSPRTGDIGVDTQYF
J gene: TRBJ1-1; V gene: TRBV7-3; CDR3 protein: CASSLIGGDTEAFF
J gene: TRBJ2-5; V gene: TRBV5-6; CDR3 protein: CASSLKGEETQYF
J gene: TRBJ1-1; V gene: TRBV12-3/TRBV12-4; CDR3 protein: CASSLNLRGLFKGRNTEAFF
J gene: TRBJ1-1; V gene: TRBV7-9; CDR3 protein: CASSLWDRDTEAFF
J gene: TRBJ2-1; V gene: TRBV28; CDR3 protein: CASSPVGRVYNEQFF
J gene: TRBJ2-5; V gene: TRBV7-9; CDR3 protein: CASSLVSFQETQYF
J gene: TRBJ2-2; V gene: TRBV18; CDR3 protein: CASSPRTGANTGELFF
J gene: TRBJ1-2; V gene: TRBV29-1; CDR3 protein: CSVEREGYGYTF
J gene: TRBJ1-4; V gene: TRBV28; CDR3 protein: CASRDPGGGNEKLFF
J gene: TRBJ1-1; V gene: TRBV5-1; CDR3 protein: CASSDDPSKTEAFF
J gene: TRBJ1-4; V gene: TRBV20-1; CDR3 protein: CSAPDWSNEKLFF
J gene: TRBJ2-1; V gene: TRBV7-2; CDR3 protein: CASSLDTEPQREQFF
J gene: TRBJ2-4; V gene: TRBV12-3/TRBV12-4; CDR3 protein: CASSLGGIWNIQYF
J gene: TRBJ2-5; V gene: TRBV6-1; CDR3 protein: CASRMGEAPLETQYF
J gene: TRBJ2-5; V gene: TRBV10-3; CDR3 protein: CAISPGMDKQETQYF
J gene: TRBJ2-7; V gene: TRBV27; CDR3 protein: CASSLQFGSYEQYF
J gene: TRBJ2-2; V gene: TRBV24-1; CDR3 protein: CATSDHRVPGELFF
J gene: TRBJ2-3; V gene: TRBV4-3; CDR3 protein: CASSQEGGSDTQYF
J gene: TRBJ2-7; V gene: TRBV21-1; CDR3 protein: CASSKGRDRDGHEQYF
J gene: TRBJ1-5; V gene: TRBV20-1; CDR3 protein: CSARDASGTGYHQPQHF
J gene: TRBJ1-5; V gene: TRBV2; CDR3 protein: CASSARDRGQPQHF
J gene: TRBJ1-1; V gene: TRBV29-1; CDR3 protein: CSVDPGGANTEAFF
J gene: TRBJ1-2; V gene: TRBV5-1; CDR3 protein: CASSLKGQVDYGYTF
J gene: TRBJ2-1; V gene: TRBV6-2/TRBV6-3; CDR3 protein: CASSLETYNEQFF
J gene: TRBJ2-3; V gene: TRBV11-2; CDR3 protein: CASLPGTSARTDTQYF
J gene: TRBJ2-7; V gene: TRBV6-5; CDR3 protein: CASSYGSGTGNHEQYF
J gene: TRBJ1-5; V gene: TRBV12-3/TRBV12-4; CDR3 protein: CASRGQGVQPQHF
J gene: TRBJ2-5; V gene: TRBV27; CDR3 protein: CASSSTGETQYF
J gene: TRBJ1-4; V gene: TRBV5-1; CDR3 protein: CASSRQGTNEKLFF
J gene: TRBJ1-1; V gene: TRBV19; CDR3 protein: CASATEPMNTEAFF
J gene: TRBJ1-2; V gene: TRBV6-5; CDR3 protein: CASSYSPGILGYTF
J gene: TRBJ2-3; V gene: TRBV5-1; CDR3 protein: CASSGWGSGVEDTQYF
J gene: TRBJ2-5; V gene: TRBV7-2; CDR3 protein: CASSLRRSSTSYF
J gene: TRBJ2-7; V gene: TRBV7-9; CDR3 protein: CASSLRRVDEQYF